This entry lists 10 T cell receptor beta chains sequenced from one sample in a study of CD4 T cells in relation to SARS-CoV-2 and coronaviruses. Profiling relied on immunoSEQ multiplex PCR, and the TCRdb table lists in-frame clones only, not all of them. The sample contains approximately 37,000 clones, roughly 88% of which appear only once. The sequencing input was memory CD4+ T cells from PBMCs. The origin of the receptors is an adult with COVID-19.

The gene calls are TRBV7-3 and TRBJ2-5, with 12 bases aligning to TRBD2. This CDR3 is 17 amino acids long. CDR1 and CDR2 (germline): SGHTA, FQGTGA. With V trimmed by 2 bases and J by 4 bases, 8 bases remained unmatched. The CDR3 is CASSLLAGGPGRETQYF. The CDR3 DNA follows: TGTGCCAGCAGCTTACTAGCGGGAGGGCCGGGCCGAGAGACCCAGTACTTC.

There are a few counts of this clone. The chain couples TRBV2 to TRBJ2-1; the D is unclear. The germline V gene encodes CDR1 SNHLY and CDR2 FYNNEI. V dropped 8 bases and J dropped 3 bases, with 5 bases sitting between them. The CDR3 is 11 amino acids. Here the CDR3 reads CASGFYNEQFF. In DNA form, the CDR3 reads TGTGCCAGCGGATTCTACAATGAGCAGTTCTTC. The whole variable domain, remainder taken from reference TRBV2 and TRBJ2-1, is EPEVTQTPSHQVTQMGQEVILRCVPISNHLYFYWYRQILGQKVEFLVSFYNNEISEKSEIFDDQFSVERPDGSNFTLKIRSTKLEDSAMYFCASGFYNEQFFGPGTRLTVL.

This clone was seen only once. The V gene is TRBV4-3, the J gene TRBJ2-1; unclear D gene. Germline CDR1 LGHNA, CDR2 YSLEER. The CDR3 runs to 14 residues. Trimming shortened V by 4 bases and J by 0 bases, and 7 bases separated the two germline ends. CDR3 sequence reads: CASSLGISYNEQFF. CDR3 nucleotide sequence: TGCGCCAGCAGCCTCGGTATCTCCTACAATGAGCAGTTCTTC.

V usage is TRBV6-4 and J usage is TRBJ1-2, with D possibly TRBD1 on 5 matching bases. The CDR3 contains 15 residues. Between the trimmed V and J ends, which lost 6 bases and 4 bases, there was a span of 18 bases. Germline CDR1 MRHNA, CDR2 SNTAGT. CDR3 amino acids: CASSTGHGMGYGYTF. Here the CDR3 DNA reads TGTGCCAGCAGCACCGGACACGGAATGGGCTATGGCTACACCTTC.

This chain links TRBV6-6 with TRBJ2-2; unclear D gene. The CDR3 covers 12 residues. Germline V lookup: CDR1 MNHNY, CDR2 SVGAGI (reference sequence). V lost 2 bases to trimming and J lost 5 bases, with 3 bases between them. The CDR3 loop is CASSYNTGELFF. The CDR3 DNA sequence: TGTGCCAGCAGTTACAATACCGGGGAGCTGTTTTTT.

The rearrangement links TRBV28 to TRBJ2-1, with TRBD2 as a possible D gene (6 bases). This CDR3 is built from 13 residues. CDR1 is MDHEN, CDR2 SYDVKM, per germline. V lost 1 base to trimming and J lost 9 bases, with 10 bases between them. The chain's CDR3 is CASSLLKGGEQFF. The CDR3 DNA follows: TGTGCCAGCAGTTTATTAAAGGGAGGTGAGCAGTTCTTC. Full variable domain (missing parts from reference TRBV28 and TRBJ2-1): DVKVTQSSRYLVKRTGEKVFLECVQDMDHENMFWYRQDPGLGLRLIYFSYDVKMKEKGDIPEGYSVSREKKERFSLILESASTNQTSMYLCASSLLKGGEQFFGPGTRLTVL.

Only a few counts were recorded for this clone. V is TRBV10-1 and J is TRBJ2-1, with D possibly being TRBD2 (6 bases). CDR3 length: 13 amino acids. Between the trimmed V and J ends, which lost 4 bases and 5 bases, there was a span of 9 bases. Looked up from germline, CDR1 is WNHNN and CDR2 is SYGVQD (reference sequence). CDR3 DNA: TGCGCCAGCAGTGTTGGACTAAACAATGAGCAGTTCTTC. This sequence encodes CASSVGLNNEQFF.

The chain is built from TRBV28 and TRBJ2-5; D is possibly TRBD1 or TRBD2 (5 bases each). The germline gives CDR1 MDHEN, CDR2 SYDVKM. Trimming cost V 6 bases and J 7 bases, with 12 bases left between them. This CDR3 is built from 12 residues. The CDR3 region is CASSDPGGTQYF. For the CDR3, the DNA is TGTGCCAGCAGCGACCCTGGGGGGACCCAGTACTTC.

The gene calls are TRBV9 and TRBJ2-5; D is ambiguous. Germline V gene lookup returns CDR1 SGDLS and CDR2 YYNGEE. Deletions cut 4 bases from V and 5 bases from J, with 24 bases between. CDR3 length: 17 residues. CDR3 coding DNA: TGTGCCAGCAGCCCACTTTCTATTTGGTTATTTATGGAGACCCAGTACTTC. The encoded protein is CASSPLSIWLFMETQYF.

This chain joins TRBV3-1 (or the pseudogene TRBV3-2) and TRBJ1-1; D unclear. Trimming stripped 1 base from V and 4 bases from J, with 7 bases between. CDR3 length equals 13 residues. Germline V CDR1 and CDR2: LGHDT, YNNKEL (reference sequence). The CDR3 loop is CASSQGGLTEAFF. The CDR3 DNA reads as TGTGCCAGCAGCCAAGGAGGGCTCACTGAAGCTTTCTTT.